This record concerns one T cell receptor (beta chain) sequence. The data were taken from a study of blood T cell repertoires in COVID-19. V gave up 6 bases and J gave up 4 bases; unmatched junction bases: 7. The CDR3 spans 13 residues. Germline V gene data show CDR1 as GTSNPN and CDR2 as SVGIG (reference sequence). Clinical histories supplied by participants themselves formed the basis of cohort assignment. TCRdb's copy holds only in-frame clones and misses some; the assay was immunoSEQ multiplex PCR. Here the sample spans 190,000 or so clones, just under 90% being singletons. The chain uses TRBV30 and TRBJ1-2, with 8 bases matching TRBD1. The source is a man aged 25 to 45 who had recovered from COVID-19. Sequencing was done on a sample of PBMCs or T cells enriched from blood (not recorded which). The CDR3 spells CACDRGFAYGYTF. The CDR3, as DNA: TGTGCCTGCGACAGGGGTTTTGCCTATGGCTACACCTTC.